The TCR beta chain described here comes from a study of shared clonotypes between healthy human individuals. Study-wide results and limits: Sharing of clonotypes among donors was expected to vary with sequencing depth. Generation probabilities were higher for clonotypes shared across all four sorted-subset donors than for unshared ones.

The CDR3 loop spans 16 amino acids. CDR1 is SGHDT and CDR2 is YYEEEE in the germline V gene. The junction had 7 bases not matched to a gene; V was cut back by 0 bases and J by 7 bases. Profiling relied on immunoSEQ multiplex PCR, and the TCRdb table lists in-frame clones only, not all of them. This sample has a few million clones, with 90% to 95% found just once. Note on this clone: Its antigen is currently unknown.

The receptor was derived from a man in his late teens or twenties in good health. Some clones in this sample may be carry-over from other donors' samples. The chain recombines TRBV5-6 with TRBJ2-1; 10 bases map to TRBD2. Sequencing was performed on naive CD4+ T cells from PBMCs. Subset indicated: CD45RA+ positively selected. The CDR3 region has the DNA TGTGCCAGCAGCTTGGAGGCTAGCGGGAGTTCAAATGAGCAGTTCTTC. This encodes CASSLEASGSSNEQFF.